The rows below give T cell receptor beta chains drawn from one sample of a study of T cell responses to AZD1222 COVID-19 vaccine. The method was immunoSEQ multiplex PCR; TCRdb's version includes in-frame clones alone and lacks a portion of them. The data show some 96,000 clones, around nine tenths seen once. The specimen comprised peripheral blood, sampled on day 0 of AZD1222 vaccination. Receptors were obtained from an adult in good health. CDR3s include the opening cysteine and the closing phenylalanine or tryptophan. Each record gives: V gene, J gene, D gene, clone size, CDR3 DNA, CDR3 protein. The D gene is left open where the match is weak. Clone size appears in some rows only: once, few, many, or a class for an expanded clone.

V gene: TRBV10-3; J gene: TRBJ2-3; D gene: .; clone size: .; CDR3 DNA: TGTGCCATCAGTGAGCTTGGATTCACAGATACGCAGTATTTT; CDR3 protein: CAISELGFTDTQYF
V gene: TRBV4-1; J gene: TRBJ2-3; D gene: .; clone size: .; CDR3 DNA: TGCGCCAGCAGCCAAGTGGCACGGAAGAGTACAGATACGCAGTATTTT; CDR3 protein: CASSQVARKSTDTQYF
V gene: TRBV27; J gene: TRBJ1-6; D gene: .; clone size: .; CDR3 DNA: TGTGCCAGCAGTCAGGTCAATAGAAATTCACCCCTCCACTTT; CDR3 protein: CASSQVNRNSPLHF
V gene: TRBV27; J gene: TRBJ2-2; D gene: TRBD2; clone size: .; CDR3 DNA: TGTGCCAGCAGTTCACCCGGGACTAGTATAGTCGGGGAGCTGTTTTTT; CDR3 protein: CASSSPGTSIVGELFF
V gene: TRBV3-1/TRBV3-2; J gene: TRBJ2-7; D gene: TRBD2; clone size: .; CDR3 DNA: TGTGCCAGCAGCCCCCGGGGGAGGGAGTACGAGCAGTACTTC; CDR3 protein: CASSPRGREYEQYF
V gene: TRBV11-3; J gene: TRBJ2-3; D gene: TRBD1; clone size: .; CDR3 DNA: TGTGCCAGCAGCCGGGACAGGGACACAGATACGCAGTATTTT; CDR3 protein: CASSRDRDTDTQYF
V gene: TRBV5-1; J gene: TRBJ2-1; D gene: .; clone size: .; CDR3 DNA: TGCGCCAGCGAGCGGCAACCCTCTGGCTACAATGAGCAGTTCTTC; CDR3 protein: CASERQPSGYNEQFF
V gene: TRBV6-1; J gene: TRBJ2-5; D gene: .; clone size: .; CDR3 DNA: TGTGCCAGCAGTGAAAGGCGCTTCCTAGGGGGAGAGACCCAGTACTTC; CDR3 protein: CASSERRFLGGETQYF
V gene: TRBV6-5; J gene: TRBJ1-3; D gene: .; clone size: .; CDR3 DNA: TGTGCCAGCAGTTCAGCGGCAGGGCAAGGAAACACCATATATTTT; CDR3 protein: CASSSAAGQGNTIYF
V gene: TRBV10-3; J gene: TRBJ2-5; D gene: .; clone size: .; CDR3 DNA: TGTGCCATCAGTGAGGGGACTCAAGAGACCCAGTACTTC; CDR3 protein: CAISEGTQETQYF
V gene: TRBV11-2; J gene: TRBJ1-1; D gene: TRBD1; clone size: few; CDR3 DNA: TGTGCCAGCAGCTCAGGACAGGGGGCTTGGGGCACTGAAGCTTTCTTT; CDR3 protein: CASSSGQGAWGTEAFF
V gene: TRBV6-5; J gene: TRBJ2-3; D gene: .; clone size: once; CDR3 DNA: TGTGCCAGCAGGCTCCACTCTAGCACAGATACGCAGTATTTT; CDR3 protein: CASRLHSSTDTQYF
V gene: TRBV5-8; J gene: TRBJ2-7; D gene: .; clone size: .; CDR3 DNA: TGTGCCAGCAGCTTCAGGTACGAGCAGTACTTC; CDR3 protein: CASSFRYEQYF
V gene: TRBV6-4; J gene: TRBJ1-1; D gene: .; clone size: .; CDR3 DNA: TGTGCCAGCAGTGACTCGATGGACGGACTCATGAACACTGAAGCTTTCTTT; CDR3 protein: CASSDSMDGLMNTEAFF
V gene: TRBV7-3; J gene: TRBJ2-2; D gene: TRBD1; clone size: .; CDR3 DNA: TGTGCCAGCAGCGGACAGGGGTCGGGAGGCACCGGGGAGCTGTTTTTT; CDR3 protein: CASSGQGSGGTGELFF
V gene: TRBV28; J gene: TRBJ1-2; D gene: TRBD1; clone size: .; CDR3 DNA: TGTGCCAGCAGTTTGAGGCGGACAGGGGTCCCTCCTAACTATGGCTACACCTTC; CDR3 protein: CASSLRRTGVPPNYGYTF
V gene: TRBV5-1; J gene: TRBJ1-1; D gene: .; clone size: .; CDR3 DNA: TGCGCCAGCAGCTTGGGGTTAACGGTTACTGAAGCTTTCTTT; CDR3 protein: CASSLGLTVTEAFF
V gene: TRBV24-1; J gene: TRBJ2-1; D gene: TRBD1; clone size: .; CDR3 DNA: TGTGCCACCAGTGACTGGGACAGGGCCTACAATGAGCAGTTCTTC; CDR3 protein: CATSDWDRAYNEQFF
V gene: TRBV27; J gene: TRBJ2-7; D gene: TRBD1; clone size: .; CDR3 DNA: TGTGCCAGCAGTCGGCAGGACAGGGGTTTTCTTTCGTACGAGCAGTACTTC; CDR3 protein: CASSRQDRGFLSYEQYF
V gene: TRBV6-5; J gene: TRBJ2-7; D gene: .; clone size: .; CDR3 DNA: TGTGCCAGCACCGAGGGCTACCAGCAGTACTTC; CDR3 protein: CASTEGYQQYF
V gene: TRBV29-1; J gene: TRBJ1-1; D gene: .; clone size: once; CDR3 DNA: TGCAGCACGAGGGGCCTCAACACTGAAGCTTTCTTT; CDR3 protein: CSTRGLNTEAFF
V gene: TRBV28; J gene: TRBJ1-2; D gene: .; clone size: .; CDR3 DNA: TGTGCCAGCAGTTCTACCAACAACGGGTATGGCTACACCTTC; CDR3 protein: CASSSTNNGYGYTF
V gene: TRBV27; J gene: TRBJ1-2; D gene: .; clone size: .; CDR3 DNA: TGTGCCAGCAGTTTCGGGGTCAACTATGGCTACACCTTC; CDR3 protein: CASSFGVNYGYTF
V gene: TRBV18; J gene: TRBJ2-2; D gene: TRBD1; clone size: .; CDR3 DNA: TGTGCCACCCCGGGACAGGACGCGAACACCGGGGAGCTGTTTTTT; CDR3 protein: CATPGQDANTGELFF
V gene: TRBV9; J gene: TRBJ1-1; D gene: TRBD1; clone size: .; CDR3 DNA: TGTGCCAGCAGCCCTGGGTGGGCAGGGGGCACTTACAACACTGAAGCTTTCTTT; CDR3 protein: CASSPGWAGGTYNTEAFF
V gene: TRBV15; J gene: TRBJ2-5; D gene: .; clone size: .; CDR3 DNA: TGTGCCACCAGCAGGGTCCCATGGGGGGCGGTCAGAGAGACCCAGTACTTC; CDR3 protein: CATSRVPWGAVRETQYF
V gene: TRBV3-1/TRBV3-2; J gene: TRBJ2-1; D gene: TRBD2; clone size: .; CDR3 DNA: TGTGCCAGCAGCCAAGATGAGTGGAGTAGCGGGAGGGGGAATCGGTTCTTC; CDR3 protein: CASSQDEWSSGRGNRFF
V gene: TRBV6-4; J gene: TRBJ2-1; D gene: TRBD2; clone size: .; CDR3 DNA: TGTGCCAGCAGTGACGCCGGGACTAGCGGGATAAATGAGCAGTTCTTC; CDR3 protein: CASSDAGTSGINEQFF
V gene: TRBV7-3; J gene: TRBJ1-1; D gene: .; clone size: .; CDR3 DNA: TGTGCCAGCAGCTTAAATGGCGAATTGAACACTGAAGCTTTCTTT; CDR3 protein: CASSLNGELNTEAFF
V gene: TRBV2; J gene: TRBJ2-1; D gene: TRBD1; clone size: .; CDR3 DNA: TGTGCCAGCAGTGGAGGACAGGGTTCCTACAATGAGCAGTTCTTC; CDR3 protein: CASSGGQGSYNEQFF
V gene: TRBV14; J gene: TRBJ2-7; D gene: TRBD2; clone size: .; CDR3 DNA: TGTGCCAGCAGCTTGGGACTAGCGGGGGAATACGAGCAGTACTTC; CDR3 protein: CASSLGLAGEYEQYF
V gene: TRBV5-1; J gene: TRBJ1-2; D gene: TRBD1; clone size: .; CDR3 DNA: TGCGCCAGCAGCTTGATACAGGGGAGCCCCACTATCTATGGCTACACCTTC; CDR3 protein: CASSLIQGSPTIYGYTF
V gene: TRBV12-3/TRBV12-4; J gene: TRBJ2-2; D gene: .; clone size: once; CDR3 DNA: TGTGCCAGCAGTTTGGCCACCGGGGAGCTGTTTTTT; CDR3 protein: CASSLATGELFF
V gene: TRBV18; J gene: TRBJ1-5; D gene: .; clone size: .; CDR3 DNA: TGTGCCAGCTCACCATCGGGGCAGTCTTATAGCAATCAGCCCCAGCATTTT; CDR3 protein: CASSPSGQSYSNQPQHF
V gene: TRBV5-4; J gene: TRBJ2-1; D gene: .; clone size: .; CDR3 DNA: TGTGCCAGCAGCTTGTCTGGCTCCTACAATGAGCAGTTCTTC; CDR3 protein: CASSLSGSYNEQFF
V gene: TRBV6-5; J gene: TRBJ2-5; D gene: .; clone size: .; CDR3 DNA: TGTGCCAGCAGCCCATTGGCGAGCCAAGAGACCCAGTACTTC; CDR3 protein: CASSPLASQETQYF
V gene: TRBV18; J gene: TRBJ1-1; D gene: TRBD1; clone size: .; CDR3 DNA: TGTGCCAGCTCACCCGAGGGGACAGGGGTAACTACTGAAGCTTTCTTT; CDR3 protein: CASSPEGTGVTTEAFF